The T cell receptor (beta chain) under discussion was sequenced for a study of OX40 agonist ivuxolimab in advanced cancers. Broader study findings: CD4+ and CD8+ blood T cells expanded clonally by week 6 at 0.1 to 3.0 mg/kg.

Germline-derived CDR1 and CDR2 are MNHEY and SVGAGI. Trimming took off 6 bases at V and 3 bases at J, with 11 bases between the two ends. The CDR3 runs to 13 residues. A history of autoimmune disease or systemic immunosuppression excluded patients. This clone was found a few times. Antigen specificity is unknown. Measured with immunoSEQ multiplex PCR; TCRdb has only the in-frame clones, and not every one. The data show about 83,000 clones, approximately 83% seen once. This sample comprised CD4+ or CD8+ T cells sorted from blood, obtained in a trial of the OX40 agonist ivuxolimab. The chain links TRBV6-5 to TRBJ1-2; D unresolved. This receptor was identified in an adult with an advanced solid tumor such as melanoma, head and neck, liver or kidney cancer. CDR3 coding DNA: TGTGCCAGCAGCCCCGCCGGGGACTATGGCTACACCTTC. Translating it yields CASSPAGDYGYTF.